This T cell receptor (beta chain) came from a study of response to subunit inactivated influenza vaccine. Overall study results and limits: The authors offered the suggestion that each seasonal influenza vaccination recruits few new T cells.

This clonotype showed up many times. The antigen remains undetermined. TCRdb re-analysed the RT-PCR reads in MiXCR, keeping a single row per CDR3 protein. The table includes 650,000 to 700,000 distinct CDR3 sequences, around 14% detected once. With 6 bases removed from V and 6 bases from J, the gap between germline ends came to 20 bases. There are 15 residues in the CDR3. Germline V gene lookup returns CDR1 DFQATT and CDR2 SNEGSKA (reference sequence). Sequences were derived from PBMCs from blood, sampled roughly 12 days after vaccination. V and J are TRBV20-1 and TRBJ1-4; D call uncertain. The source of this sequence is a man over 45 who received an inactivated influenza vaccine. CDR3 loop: CSATTLGFRDEKLFF. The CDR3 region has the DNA TGCAGTGCCACAACCCTGGGATTTAGGGATGAAAAACTGTTTTTT.